These 17 T cell receptor beta chains share one sample of origin, sequenced in a study of OX40 agonist ivuxolimab in advanced cancers. Only in-frame clones appear in the TCRdb table, and some are missing; sequencing was by immunoSEQ multiplex PCR. The sample consists of approximately 86,000 clones, about nine tenths of them appearing once. The sample in question was CD4+ or CD8+ T cells sorted from blood, obtained in a trial of the OX40 agonist ivuxolimab. These receptors all come from an adult with an advanced solid tumor such as melanoma, head and neck, liver or kidney cancer.

CDR3: CASSPGQVLYEQYF. The CDR3 coding sequence is TGTGCCAGCTCACCAGGGCAGGTCCTCTACGAGCAGTACTTC. The chain carries TRBV18 and TRBJ2-7; no reliable D call. The length of the CDR3 is 14 residues. V lost 2 bases and J 3 bases, leaving 11 bases between the germline ends. Germline V lookup: CDR1 KGHSH, CDR2 LQKENI.

This chain links TRBV6-5 with TRBJ1-1; D unresolved. This CDR3 region has 12 residues. Germline loops: CDR1 MNHEY, CDR2 SVGAGI. The V and J ends lost 8 bases and 0 bases respectively, with 7 bases between them. The CDR3 nucleotides are TGTGCCAGCTCGGCGGTGAACACTGAAGCTTTCTTT. This encodes CASSAVNTEAFF.

This chain uses TRBV11-2 with TRBJ2-5, with a weak D call TRBD2 (6 bases). V was cut by 1 base and J by 1 base, with 10 bases left in between. The CDR3 consists of 15 residues. Germline V CDR1 and CDR2: SGHAT, FQNNGV. CDR3 DNA sequence: TGTGCCAGCAGCTTAGTGCGGGGCTCCCAAGAGACCCAGTACTTC. This gives the protein CASSLVRGSQETQYF.

The chain has TRBV7-3 and TRBJ2-2, with no clear D. Between the trimmed V and J ends, which lost 4 bases and 6 bases, there was a span of 9 bases. The length of the CDR3 is 13 residues. Germline CDR1 reads SGHTA; CDR2 reads FQGTGA. The CDR3 sequence is CASSSGGAGELFF. The CDR3 nucleotides are TGTGCCAGCAGCTCAGGTGGCGCCGGGGAGCTGTTTTTT.

The V and J genes are TRBV18 and TRBJ1-3, with unresolved D. Germline CDR1 reads KGHSH; CDR2 reads LQKENI. With 1 base removed from V and 0 bases from J, the gap between germline ends came to 10 bases. The CDR3 is made up of 16 amino acids. The CDR3: CASSPLADTSGNTIYF. CDR3 nucleotide sequence: TGTGCCAGCTCACCACTTGCAGATACCTCTGGAAACACCATATATTTT.

In DNA form, the CDR3 reads TGTGCCAGCAGCTTGACAGGGGGCGCCTCCTACAATGAGCAGTTCTTC. Protein: CASSLTGGASYNEQFF. The genes are TRBV13 and TRBJ2-1; TRBD1 matches at 10 bases. The CDR3 covers 16 residues. From germline, CDR1 is PRHDT and CDR2 FYEKMQ (reference sequence). The V segment lost 3 bases and the J segment 0 bases; nucleotides outside the gene matches: 2.

This clone is medium-sized in the sample. The chain couples TRBV18 to TRBJ1-2; 8 nucleotides match TRBD1. The CDR3 sequence is 13 residues long. J gave up 10 bases and V 5 bases, and 9 bases lay outside the gene matches. The germline V gene has CDR1 KGHSH and CDR2 LQKENI. In nucleotides, the CDR3 is TGTGCCAGCTCAAGGCGGGACAGGCTCGTCTACACCTTC. It specifies CASSRRDRLVYTF.

The rearrangement uses TRBV18 and TRBJ2-7; TRBD2 agrees at 12 bases. This CDR3 region has 20 residues. Trimming at V came to 1 base and at J to 3 bases, leaving 16 bases not matched to a gene. Germline V gene data show CDR1 as KGHSH and CDR2 as LQKENI. The CDR3 sequence is CASSPRPGLAGKGGNYEQYF. CDR3 in DNA: TGTGCCAGCTCACCACGCCCGGGACTAGCGGGTAAAGGGGGGAACTACGAGCAGTACTTC.

The sample holds a few counts of this clone. The chain links TRBV28 to TRBJ2-5, with 7 bases aligning to TRBD2. Trimming removed 6 bases from V and 6 bases from J; junction bases left unmatched: 7. This CDR3 region has 13 residues. Germline CDR1 and CDR2: MDHEN and SYDVKM. CDR3 bases: TGTGCCAGCAGGAACGGGGGAGGGAAGACCCAGTACTTC. This codes for CASRNGGGKTQYF.

This sequence joins TRBV30 and TRBJ2-5; weak D call: TRBD1 (6 bases). Trimming removed 3 bases at V and 7 bases at J, with 15 bases between. Germline V gene sequence: CDR1 GTSNPN, CDR2 SVGIG (reference sequence). This CDR3 contains 13 residues. This chain's CDR3 is CAWSRRDTATQYF. For the CDR3, the DNA is TGTGCCTGGAGCCGCCGGGACACGGCGACCCAGTACTTC.

This sequence joins TRBV15 and TRBJ2-3; the match to TRBD1 covers 8 bases. The CDR3 has 16 residues. J was trimmed by 1 base and V by 0 bases; bases with no gene match: 3. Germline loops: CDR1 LNHNV, CDR2 YYDKDF (reference sequence). The CDR3 here is CATSRETGAGTDTQYF. DNA for the CDR3: TGTGCCACCAGCAGAGAGACAGGGGCCGGCACAGATACGCAGTATTTT.

The chain combines TRBV29-1 with TRBJ2-5; D is tentatively TRBD1 or TRBD2 (6 bases each). The V and J ends lost 6 bases and 1 base respectively, with 18 bases between them. The length of the CDR3 is 15 residues. Germline V gives CDR1 SQVTM, CDR2 ANQGSEA. CDR3: CSVRGARGVQETQYF. The CDR3 DNA is TGCAGCGTCCGTGGGGCGAGGGGGGTCCAAGAGACCCAGTACTTC. Filled out from reference TRBV29-1 and TRBJ2-5, the complete variable domain reads SAVISQKPSRDICQRGTSLTIQCQVDSQVTMMFWYRQQPGQSLTLIATANQGSEATYESGFVIDKFPISRPNLTFSTLTVSNMSPEDSSIYLCSVRGARGVQETQYFGPGTRLLVL.

This chain uses TRBV9 with TRBJ2-5; D unresolved. The CDR3 consists of 15 residues. V was trimmed by 0 bases and J by 5 bases, leaving 14 bases between them. Germline loops: CDR1 SGDLS, CDR2 YYNGEE. The CDR3 here is CASSVASGNGETQYF. The CDR3 nucleotides read TGTGCCAGCAGCGTAGCTAGTGGAAATGGGGAGACCCAGTACTTC. Filled out from reference TRBV9 and TRBJ2-5, the complete variable domain reads DSGVTQTPKHLITATGQRVTLRCSPRSGDLSVYWYQQSLDQGLQFLIQYYNGEERAKGNILERFSAQQFPDLHSELNLSSLELGDSALYFCASSVASGNGETQYFGPGTRLLVL.

The V gene is TRBV5-4, the J gene TRBJ2-5; 7 bases agree with TRBD1. Germline assignment: CDR1 SGHNT and CDR2 YYREEE (reference sequence). The trim removed 1 base at V and 1 base at J, leaving 7 bases unmatched. There are 16 residues in the CDR3. CDR3 sequence (DNA): TGTGCCAGCAGCTTGCCGGGACAGCAGGGCCAAGAGACCCAGTACTTC. Protein: CASSLPGQQGQETQYF. Full variable domain (rest looked up from reference TRBV5-4 and TRBJ2-5): ETGVTQSPTHLIKTRGQQVTLRCSSQSGHNTVSWYQQALGQGPQFIFQYYREEENGRGNFPPRFSGLQFPNYSSELNVNALELDDSALYLCASSLPGQQGQETQYFGPGTRLLVL.

J is TRBJ1-2 and V is TRBV6-6, with 7 bases fitting TRBD1. This CDR3 has 15 amino acids. Germline CDR1 reads MNHNY; CDR2 reads SVGAGI (reference sequence). V gave up 7 bases and J gave up 5 bases; unmatched junction bases: 13. This CDR3 is CASIIKRQGLYGYTF. CDR3 coding DNA: TGTGCCAGCATCATTAAGAGACAGGGCCTTTATGGCTACACCTTC.

The rearrangement links TRBV5-1 to TRBJ2-1, with D perhaps matching TRBD1 or TRBD2 (5 bases each). The CDR3 is made up of 16 amino acids. Germline CDR1 and CDR2: SGHRS and YFSETQ. V dropped 2 bases and J dropped 2 bases, with 14 bases sitting between them. In DNA, the CDR3 is TGCGCCAGCAGCTTCTGGTCTGAGGGGACCTACAATGAGCAGTTCTTC. Translated: CASSFWSEGTYNEQFF.

The chain links TRBV5-4 to TRBJ2-1, with D maybe TRBD2 (6 bases). The germline V and J ends were trimmed by 3 bases and 3 bases, with 16 bases remaining between them. The CDR3 contains 16 residues. Germline CDR1 is SGHNT and CDR2 is YYREEE (reference sequence). The CDR3 DNA reads TGTGCCAGCAGCTGGGGCGGGGCAGGGCTCTACAATGAGCAGTTCTTC. The encoded protein is CASSWGGAGLYNEQFF.